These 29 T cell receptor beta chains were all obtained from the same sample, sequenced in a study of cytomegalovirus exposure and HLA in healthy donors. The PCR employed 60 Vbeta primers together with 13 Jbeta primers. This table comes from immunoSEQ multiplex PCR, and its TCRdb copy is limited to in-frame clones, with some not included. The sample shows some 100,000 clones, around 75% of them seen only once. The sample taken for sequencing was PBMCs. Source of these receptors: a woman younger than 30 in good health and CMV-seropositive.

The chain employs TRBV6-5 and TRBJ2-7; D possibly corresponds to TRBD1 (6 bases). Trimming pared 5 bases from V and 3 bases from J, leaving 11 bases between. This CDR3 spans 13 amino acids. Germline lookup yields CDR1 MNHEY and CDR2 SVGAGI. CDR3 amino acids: CASSTDSFYEQYF. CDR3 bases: TGTGCCAGCAGTACGGACAGTTTCTACGAGCAGTACTTC.

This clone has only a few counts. In nucleotides, the CDR3 is TGTGCCAGCAGCCGAGTGTCCAGGGGGACTGAAGCTTTCTTT. As protein: CASSRVSRGTEAFF. The rearrangement links TRBV14 to TRBJ1-1; 7 bases align to TRBD1. The CDR3 has 14 amino acids. Unmatched junction bases numbered 7, after V lost 4 bases and J lost 5 bases. Germline CDR1 reads SGHDN; CDR2 reads FVKESK.

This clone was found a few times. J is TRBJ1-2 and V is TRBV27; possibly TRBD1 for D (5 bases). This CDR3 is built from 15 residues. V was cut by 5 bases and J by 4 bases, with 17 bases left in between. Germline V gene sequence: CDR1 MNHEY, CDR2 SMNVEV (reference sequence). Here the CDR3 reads CASSPLGGSGYGYTF. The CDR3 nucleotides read TGTGCCAGCAGTCCTCTCGGGGGTAGTGGCTATGGCTACACCTTC.

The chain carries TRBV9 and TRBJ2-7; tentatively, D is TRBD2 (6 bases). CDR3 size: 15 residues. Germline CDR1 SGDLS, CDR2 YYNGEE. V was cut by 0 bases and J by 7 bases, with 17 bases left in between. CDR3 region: CASSVGGDSRVEQYF. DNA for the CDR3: TGTGCCAGCAGCGTAGGGGGGGACTCCCGTGTAGAGCAGTACTTC.

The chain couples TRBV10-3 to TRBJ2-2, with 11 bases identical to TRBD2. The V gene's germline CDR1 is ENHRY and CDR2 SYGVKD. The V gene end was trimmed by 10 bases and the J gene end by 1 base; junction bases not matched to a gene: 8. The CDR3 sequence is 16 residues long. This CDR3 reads CATTPLAGGNTGELFF. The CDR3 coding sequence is TGTGCCACCACCCCCCTAGCGGGAGGGAACACCGGGGAGCTGTTTTTT.

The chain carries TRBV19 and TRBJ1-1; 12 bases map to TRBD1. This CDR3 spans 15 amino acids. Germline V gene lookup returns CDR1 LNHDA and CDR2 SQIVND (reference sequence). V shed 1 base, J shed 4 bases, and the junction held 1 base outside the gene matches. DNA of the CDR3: TGTGCCAGTAGTATAGGGGACAGGGGGCTCACTGAAGCTTTCTTT. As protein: CASSIGDRGLTEAFF.

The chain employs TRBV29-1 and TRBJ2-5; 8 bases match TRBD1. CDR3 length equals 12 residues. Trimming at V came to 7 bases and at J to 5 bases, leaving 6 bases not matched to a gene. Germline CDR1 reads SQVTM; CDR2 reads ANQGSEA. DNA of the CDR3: TGCAGCGCCGACAGGGGAAGGGAGACCCAGTACTTC. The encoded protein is CSADRGRETQYF. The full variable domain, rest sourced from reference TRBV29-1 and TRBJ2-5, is SAVISQKPSRDICQRGTSLTIQCQVDSQVTMMFWYRQQPGQSLTLIATANQGSEATYESGFVIDKFPISRPNLTFSTLTVSNMSPEDSSIYLCSADRGRETQYFGPGTRLLVL.

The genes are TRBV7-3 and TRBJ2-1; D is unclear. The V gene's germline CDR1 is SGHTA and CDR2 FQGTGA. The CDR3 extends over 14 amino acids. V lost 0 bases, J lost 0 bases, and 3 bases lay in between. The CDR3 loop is CASSLTASYNEQFF. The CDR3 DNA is TGTGCCAGCAGCTTAACGGCCTCCTACAATGAGCAGTTCTTC.

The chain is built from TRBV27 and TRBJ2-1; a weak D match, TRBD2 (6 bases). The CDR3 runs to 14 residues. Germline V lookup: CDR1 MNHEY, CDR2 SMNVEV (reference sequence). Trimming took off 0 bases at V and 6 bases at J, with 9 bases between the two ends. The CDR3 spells CASSLSRESNEQFF. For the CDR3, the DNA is TGTGCCAGCAGTTTATCACGGGAGAGCAATGAGCAGTTCTTC.

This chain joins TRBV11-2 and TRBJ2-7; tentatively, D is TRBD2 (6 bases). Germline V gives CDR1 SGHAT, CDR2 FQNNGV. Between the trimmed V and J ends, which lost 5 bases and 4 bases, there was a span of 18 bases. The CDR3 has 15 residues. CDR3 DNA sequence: TGTGCCAGCAGCCCCCCCGGGACTCTCGGTTACGAGCAGTACTTC. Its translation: CASSPPGTLGYEQYF.

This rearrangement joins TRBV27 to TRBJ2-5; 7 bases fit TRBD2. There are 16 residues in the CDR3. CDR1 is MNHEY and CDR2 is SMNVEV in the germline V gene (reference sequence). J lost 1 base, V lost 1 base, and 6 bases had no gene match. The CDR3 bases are TGTGCCAGCAGTTTATTCCCTAGCGGAACCCAAGAGACCCAGTACTTC. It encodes CASSLFPSGTQETQYF.

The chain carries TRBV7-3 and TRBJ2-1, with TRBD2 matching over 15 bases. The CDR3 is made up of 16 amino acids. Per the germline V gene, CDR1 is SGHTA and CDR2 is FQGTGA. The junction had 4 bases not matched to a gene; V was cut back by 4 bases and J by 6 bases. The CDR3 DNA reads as TGTGCCAGCAGCTCCCCGGGACTAGCGGGAGGCAATGAGCAGTTCTTC. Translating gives CASSSPGLAGGNEQFF.

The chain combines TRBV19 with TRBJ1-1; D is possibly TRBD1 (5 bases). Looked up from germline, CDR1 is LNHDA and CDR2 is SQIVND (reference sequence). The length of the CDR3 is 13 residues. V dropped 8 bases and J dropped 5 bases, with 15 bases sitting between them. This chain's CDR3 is CASRLSRGTEAFF. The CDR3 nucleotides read TGTGCCAGTCGCCTGTCGCGGGGGACTGAAGCTTTCTTT.

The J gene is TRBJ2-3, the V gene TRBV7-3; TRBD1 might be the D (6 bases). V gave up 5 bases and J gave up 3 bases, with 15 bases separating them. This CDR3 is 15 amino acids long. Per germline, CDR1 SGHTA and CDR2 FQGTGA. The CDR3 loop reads CASSLGTLGTDTQYF. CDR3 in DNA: TGTGCCAGCAGCCTCGGGACACTCGGAACAGATACGCAGTATTTT.

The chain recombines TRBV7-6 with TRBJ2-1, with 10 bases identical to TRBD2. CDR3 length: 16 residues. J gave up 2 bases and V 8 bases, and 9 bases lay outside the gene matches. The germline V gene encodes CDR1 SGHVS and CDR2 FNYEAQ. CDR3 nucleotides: TGTGCCAGCCAGCGGGAGGGCCCAGCTGCCTACAATGAGCAGTTCTTC. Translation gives CASQREGPAAYNEQFF.

For the CDR3, the DNA is TGTGCCAGCAGCCAAGAGGCAGGGGATTCAAAGTACCAAGAGACCCAGTACTTC. This translates into CASSQEAGDSKYQETQYF. V usage is TRBV14 and J usage is TRBJ2-5; possibly TRBD1 for D (6 bases). The CDR3 spans 18 residues. Deletions cut 0 bases from V and 0 bases from J, with 17 bases between. Germline-derived CDR1 and CDR2 are SGHDN and FVKESK.

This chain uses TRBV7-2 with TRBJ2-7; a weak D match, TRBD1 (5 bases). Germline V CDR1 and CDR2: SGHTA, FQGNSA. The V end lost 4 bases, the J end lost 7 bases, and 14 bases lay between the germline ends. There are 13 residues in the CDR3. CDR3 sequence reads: CASSSSPGREQYF. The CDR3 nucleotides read TGTGCCAGCAGCTCGAGCCCAGGGCGGGAGCAGTACTTC.

DNA of the CDR3: TGTGCCAGCAGGGGGGACAGACCAACTAATGAAAAACTGTTTTTT. The encoded protein is CASRGDRPTNEKLFF. The V call is TRBV27, the J call TRBJ1-4, with 7 positions matching TRBD1. From germline, CDR1 is MNHEY and CDR2 SMNVEV (reference sequence). The J segment lost 0 bases and the V segment lost 6 bases, leaving 4 bases of the junction unmatched. The CDR3 spans 15 residues.

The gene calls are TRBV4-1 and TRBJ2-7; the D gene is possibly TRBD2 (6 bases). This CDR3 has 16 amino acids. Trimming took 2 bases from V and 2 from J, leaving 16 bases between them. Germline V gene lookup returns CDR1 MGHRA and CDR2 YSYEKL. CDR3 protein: CASSQNPAGKPYEQYF. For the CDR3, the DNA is TGCGCCAGCAGCCAAAACCCGGCGGGAAAACCCTACGAGCAGTACTTC.

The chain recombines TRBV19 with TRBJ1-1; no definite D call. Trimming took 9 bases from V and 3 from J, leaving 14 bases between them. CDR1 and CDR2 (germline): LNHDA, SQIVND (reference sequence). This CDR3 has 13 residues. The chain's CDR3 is CASALGRYTEAFF. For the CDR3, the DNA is TGTGCCAGCGCGCTGGGCAGGTACACTGAAGCTTTCTTT.

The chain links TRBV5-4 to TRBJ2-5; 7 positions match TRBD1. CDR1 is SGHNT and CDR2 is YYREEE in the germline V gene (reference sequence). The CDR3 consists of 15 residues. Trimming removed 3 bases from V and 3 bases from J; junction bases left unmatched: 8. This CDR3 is CASSSDPGGEETQYF. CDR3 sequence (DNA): TGTGCCAGCAGCTCGGACCCAGGGGGAGAAGAGACCCAGTACTTC.

The CDR3 DNA reads as TGTGCCAGCAGTTCCCCAGGGACAGGGGGCAATGGCTACACCTTC. It is translated as CASSSPGTGGNGYTF. This chain connects TRBV28 to TRBJ1-2, with TRBD1 matching over 12 bases. V was pared by 4 bases and J by 6 bases, with 6 bases of the junction left unmatched. CDR1 and CDR2 from the germline V gene are MDHEN and SYDVKM. The CDR3 runs to 15 residues.

DNA of the CDR3: TGTGCCAGTAGACCGGGACTCCTGTACCAAGAGACCCAGTACTTC. Translating gives CASRPGLLYQETQYF. The gene calls are TRBV19 and TRBJ2-5; a weak D match, TRBD2 (6 bases). Germline assignment: CDR1 LNHDA and CDR2 SQIVND (reference sequence). Trimming removed 6 bases from V and 0 bases from J, with 14 bases in between. The CDR3 runs to 15 residues. Full variable domain (missing parts from reference TRBV19 and TRBJ2-5): DGGITQSPKYLFRKEGQNVTLSCEQNLNHDAMYWYRQDPGQGLRLIYYSQIVNDFQKGDIAEGYSVSREKKESFPLTVTSAQKNPTAFYLCASRPGLLYQETQYFGPGTRLLVL.

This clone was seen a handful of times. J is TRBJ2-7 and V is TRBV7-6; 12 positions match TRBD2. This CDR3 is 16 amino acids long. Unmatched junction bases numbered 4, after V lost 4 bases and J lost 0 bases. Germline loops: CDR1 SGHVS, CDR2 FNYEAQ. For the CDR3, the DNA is TGTGCCAGCAGCTCGCGACTAGCGGGGGACTCCTACGAGCAGTACTTC. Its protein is CASSSRLAGDSYEQYF.

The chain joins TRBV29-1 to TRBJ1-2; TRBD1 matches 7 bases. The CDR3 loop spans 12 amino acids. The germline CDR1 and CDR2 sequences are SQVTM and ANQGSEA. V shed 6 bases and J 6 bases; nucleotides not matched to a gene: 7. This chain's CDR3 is CSVDDRVHGYTF. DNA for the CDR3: TGCAGCGTCGATGACAGGGTACATGGCTACACCTTC.

The CDR3 here is CAISERGGVGPQHF. CDR3 DNA sequence: TGTGCCATCAGTGAGCGGGGGGGGGTAGGGCCCCAGCATTTT. The chain links TRBV10-3 to TRBJ1-5; perhaps TRBD1 as D (5 bases). Germline V gene data show CDR1 as ENHRY and CDR2 as SYGVKD. The V end lost 2 bases, the J end lost 9 bases, and 14 bases lay between the germline ends. This CDR3 comprises 14 residues.

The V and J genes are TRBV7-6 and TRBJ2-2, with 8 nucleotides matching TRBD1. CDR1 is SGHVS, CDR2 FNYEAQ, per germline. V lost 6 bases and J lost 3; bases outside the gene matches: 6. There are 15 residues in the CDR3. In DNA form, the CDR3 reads TGTGCCAGCAGGACACAGGGGGGAGACACCGGGGAGCTGTTTTTT. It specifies CASRTQGGDTGELFF.

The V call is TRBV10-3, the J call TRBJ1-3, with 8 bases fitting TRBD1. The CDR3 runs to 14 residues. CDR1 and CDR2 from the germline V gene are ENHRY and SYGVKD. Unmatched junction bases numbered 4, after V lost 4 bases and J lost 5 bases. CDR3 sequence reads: CAISVTGERNTIYF. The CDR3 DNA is TGTGCCATCAGTGTGACAGGGGAAAGAAACACCATATATTTT.

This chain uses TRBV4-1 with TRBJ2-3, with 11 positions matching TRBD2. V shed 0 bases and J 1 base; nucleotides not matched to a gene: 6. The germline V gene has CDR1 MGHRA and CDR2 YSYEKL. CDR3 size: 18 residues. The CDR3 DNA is TGCGCCAGCAGCCAAGATCTCCTAGCGGGAGGAGGCACAGATACGCAGTATTTT. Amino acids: CASSQDLLAGGGTDTQYF.